The source of this T cell receptor beta chain is a study of OX40 agonist ivuxolimab in advanced cancers. In the study overall: The patients' treatment was ivuxolimab, an agonistic anti-OX40 (CD134) antibody. Intravenous ivuxolimab at 0.01 to 10 mg/kg was given to patients every 2 weeks. Study-wide points: The work left the antigen specificity of expanded peripheral T cells undetermined.

Autoimmune disease history or systemic immunosuppression was exclusionary. In regard to this clone: The antigen remains undetermined.

The CDR3 consists of 15 residues. The method was immunoSEQ multiplex PCR; TCRdb's version includes in-frame clones alone and lacks a portion of them. The table lists 42,000 or so clones, around 89% of them singletons. The receptor was isolated from an adult with an advanced solid tumor such as melanoma, head and neck, liver or kidney cancer. The gene calls are TRBV21-1 and TRBJ2-3; TRBD2, the D gene given by the table, was not confirmed from the DNA. TRBV21-1 is a documented pseudogene. Sequenced here: CD4+ or CD8+ T cells sorted from blood, sampled in a trial of the OX40 agonist ivuxolimab. The CDR3 region has the DNA TGTGCCAGCAGACCAACTTCCGGACTACGGGATACGCAGTATTTT. Its protein is CASRPTSGLRDTQYF.